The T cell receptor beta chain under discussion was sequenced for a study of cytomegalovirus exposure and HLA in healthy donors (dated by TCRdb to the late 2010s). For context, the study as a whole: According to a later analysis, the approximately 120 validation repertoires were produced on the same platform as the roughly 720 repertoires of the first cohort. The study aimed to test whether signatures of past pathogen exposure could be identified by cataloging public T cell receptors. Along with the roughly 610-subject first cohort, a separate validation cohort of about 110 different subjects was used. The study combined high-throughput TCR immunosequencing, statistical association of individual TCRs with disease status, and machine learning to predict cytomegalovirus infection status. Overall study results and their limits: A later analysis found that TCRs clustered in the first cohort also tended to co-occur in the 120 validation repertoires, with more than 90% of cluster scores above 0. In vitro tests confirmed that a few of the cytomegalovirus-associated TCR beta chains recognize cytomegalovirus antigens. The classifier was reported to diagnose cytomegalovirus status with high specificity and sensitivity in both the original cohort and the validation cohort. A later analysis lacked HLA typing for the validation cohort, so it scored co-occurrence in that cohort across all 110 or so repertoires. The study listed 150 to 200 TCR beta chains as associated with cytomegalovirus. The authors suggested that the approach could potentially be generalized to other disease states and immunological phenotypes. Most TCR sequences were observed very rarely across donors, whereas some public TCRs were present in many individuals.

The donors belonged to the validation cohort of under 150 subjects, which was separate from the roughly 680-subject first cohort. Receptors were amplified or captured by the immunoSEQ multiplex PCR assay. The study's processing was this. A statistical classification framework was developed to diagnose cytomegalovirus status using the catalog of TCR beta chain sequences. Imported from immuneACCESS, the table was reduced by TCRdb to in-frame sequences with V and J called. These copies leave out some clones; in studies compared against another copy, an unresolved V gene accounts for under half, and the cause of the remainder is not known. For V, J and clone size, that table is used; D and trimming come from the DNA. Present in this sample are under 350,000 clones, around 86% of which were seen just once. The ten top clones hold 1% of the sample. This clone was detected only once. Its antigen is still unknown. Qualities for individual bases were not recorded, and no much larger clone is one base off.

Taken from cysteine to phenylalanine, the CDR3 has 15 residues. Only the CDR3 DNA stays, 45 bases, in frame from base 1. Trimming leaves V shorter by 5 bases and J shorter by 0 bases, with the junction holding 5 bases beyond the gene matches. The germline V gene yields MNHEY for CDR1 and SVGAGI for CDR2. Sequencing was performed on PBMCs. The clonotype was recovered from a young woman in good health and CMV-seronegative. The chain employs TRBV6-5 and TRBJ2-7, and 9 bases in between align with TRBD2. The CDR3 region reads CASSQGGGGSYEQYF. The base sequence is TGTGCCAGCAGTCAGGGCGGGGGGGGCTCCTACGAGCAGTACTTC.